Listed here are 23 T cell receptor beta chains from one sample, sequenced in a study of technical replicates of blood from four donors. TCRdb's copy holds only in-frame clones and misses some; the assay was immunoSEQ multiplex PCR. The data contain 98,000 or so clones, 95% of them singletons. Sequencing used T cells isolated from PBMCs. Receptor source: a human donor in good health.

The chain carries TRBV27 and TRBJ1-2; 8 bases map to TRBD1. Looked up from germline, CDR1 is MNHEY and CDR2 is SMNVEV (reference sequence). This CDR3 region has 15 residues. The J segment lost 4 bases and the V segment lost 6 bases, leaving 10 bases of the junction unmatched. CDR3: CASRSGGQESYGYTF. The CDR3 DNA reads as TGTGCCAGCAGAAGTGGGGGACAGGAGTCCTATGGCTACACCTTC.

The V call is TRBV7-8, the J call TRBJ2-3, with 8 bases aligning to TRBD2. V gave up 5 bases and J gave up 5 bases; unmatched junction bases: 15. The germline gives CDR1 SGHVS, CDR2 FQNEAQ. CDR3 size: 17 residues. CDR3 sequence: CASSPIAGGATQDTQYF. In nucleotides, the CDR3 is TGTGCCAGCAGCCCTATTGCCGGGGGGGCCACACAAGATACGCAGTATTTT. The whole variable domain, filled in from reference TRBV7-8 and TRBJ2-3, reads GAGVSQSPRYKVAKRGQDVALRCDPISGHVSLFWYQQALGQGPEFLTYFQNEAQLDKSGLPSDRFFAERPEGSVSTLKIQRTQQEDSAVYLCASSPIAGGATQDTQYFGPGTRLTVL.

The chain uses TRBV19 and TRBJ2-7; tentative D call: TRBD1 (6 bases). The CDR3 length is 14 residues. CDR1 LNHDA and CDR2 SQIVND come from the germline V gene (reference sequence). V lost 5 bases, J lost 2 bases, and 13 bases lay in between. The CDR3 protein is CASSARDITYEQYF. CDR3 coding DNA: TGTGCCAGTAGTGCCCGGGACATTACCTACGAGCAGTACTTC. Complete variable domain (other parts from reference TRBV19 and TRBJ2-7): DGGITQSPKYLFRKEGQNVTLSCEQNLNHDAMYWYRQDPGQGLRLIYYSQIVNDFQKGDIAEGYSVSREKKESFPLTVTSAQKNPTAFYLCASSARDITYEQYFGPGTRLTVT.

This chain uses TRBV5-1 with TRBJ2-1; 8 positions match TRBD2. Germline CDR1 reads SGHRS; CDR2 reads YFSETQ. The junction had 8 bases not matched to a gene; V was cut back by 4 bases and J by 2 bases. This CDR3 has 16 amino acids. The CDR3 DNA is TGCGCCAGCAGCAGAATGGTAGCGGGGACCTACAATGAGCAGTTCTTC. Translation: CASSRMVAGTYNEQFF.

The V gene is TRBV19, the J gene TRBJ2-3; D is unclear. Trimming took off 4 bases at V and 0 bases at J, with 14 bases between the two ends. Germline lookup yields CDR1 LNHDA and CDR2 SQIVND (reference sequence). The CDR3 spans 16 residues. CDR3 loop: CASSKRPVTSTDTQYF. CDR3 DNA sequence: TGTGCCAGTAGTAAAAGACCGGTGACTAGCACAGATACGCAGTATTTT.

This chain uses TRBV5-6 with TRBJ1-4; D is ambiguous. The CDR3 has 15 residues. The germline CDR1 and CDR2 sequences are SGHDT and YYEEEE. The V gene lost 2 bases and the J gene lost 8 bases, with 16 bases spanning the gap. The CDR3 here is CASSLLNLRSEKLFF. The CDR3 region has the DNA TGTGCCAGCAGCTTACTTAATCTTAGGAGCGAAAAACTGTTTTTT.

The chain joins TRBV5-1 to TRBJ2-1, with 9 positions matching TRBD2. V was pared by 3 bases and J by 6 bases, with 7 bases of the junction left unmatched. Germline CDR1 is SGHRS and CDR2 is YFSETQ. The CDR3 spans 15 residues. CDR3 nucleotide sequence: TGCGCCAGCAGCTCACGGAGCGGGAGGCGCAATGAGCAGTTCTTC. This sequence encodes CASSSRSGRRNEQFF.

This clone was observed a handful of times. CDR3 sequence (DNA): TGTGCCAGTAGTACAGGGGTTCGTCAGCCCCAGCATTTT. It yields the protein CASSTGVRQPQHF. The V and J genes are TRBV19 and TRBJ1-5; D perhaps matches TRBD1 (6 bases). Germline V gives CDR1 LNHDA, CDR2 SQIVND (reference sequence). Trimming removed 4 bases at V and 6 bases at J, with 10 bases between. This CDR3 spans 13 amino acids.

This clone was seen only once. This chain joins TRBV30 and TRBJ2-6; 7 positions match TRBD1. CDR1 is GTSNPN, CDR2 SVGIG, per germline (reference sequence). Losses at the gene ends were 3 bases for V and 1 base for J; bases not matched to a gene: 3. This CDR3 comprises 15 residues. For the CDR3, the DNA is TGTGCCTGGAGAGAACAGGGGTCTGGGGCCAACGTCCTGACTTTC. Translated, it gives CAWREQGSGANVLTF.

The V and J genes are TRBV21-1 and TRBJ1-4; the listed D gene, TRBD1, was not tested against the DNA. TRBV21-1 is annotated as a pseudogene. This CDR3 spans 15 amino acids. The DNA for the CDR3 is TGTGCCAGCACCCGACCAGGGGAGAGATTAGAAAAACTGTTTTTT. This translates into CASTRPGERLEKLFF.

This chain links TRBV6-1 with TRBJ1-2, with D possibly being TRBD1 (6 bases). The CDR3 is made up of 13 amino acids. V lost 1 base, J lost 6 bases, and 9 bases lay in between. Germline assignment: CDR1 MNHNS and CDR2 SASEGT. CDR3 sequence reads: CASSEGQVHGYTF. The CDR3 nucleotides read TGTGCCAGCAGTGAAGGACAGGTCCATGGCTACACCTTC.

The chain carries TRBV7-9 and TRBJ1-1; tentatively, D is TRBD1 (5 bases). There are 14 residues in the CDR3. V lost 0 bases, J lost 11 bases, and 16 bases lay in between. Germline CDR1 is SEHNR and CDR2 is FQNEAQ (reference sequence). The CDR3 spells CASSLAYQTVRAFF. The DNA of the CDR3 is TGTGCCAGCAGCTTAGCTTACCAGACAGTAAGGGCTTTCTTT.

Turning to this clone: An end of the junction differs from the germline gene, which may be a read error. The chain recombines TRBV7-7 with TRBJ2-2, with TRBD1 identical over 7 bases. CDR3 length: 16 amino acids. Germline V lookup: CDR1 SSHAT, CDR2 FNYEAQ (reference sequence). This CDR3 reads CASSLGDRETTGELFF. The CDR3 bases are TGTGCTAGCAGCCTGGGTGACAGGGAAACCACCGGGGAGCTGTTTTTT.

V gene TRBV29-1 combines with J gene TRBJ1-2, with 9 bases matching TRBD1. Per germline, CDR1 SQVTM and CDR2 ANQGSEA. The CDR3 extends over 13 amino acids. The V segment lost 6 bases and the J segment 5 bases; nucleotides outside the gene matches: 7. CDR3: CSVTGGYGYGYTF. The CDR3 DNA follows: TGCAGCGTGACAGGGGGATATGGGTATGGCTACACCTTC.

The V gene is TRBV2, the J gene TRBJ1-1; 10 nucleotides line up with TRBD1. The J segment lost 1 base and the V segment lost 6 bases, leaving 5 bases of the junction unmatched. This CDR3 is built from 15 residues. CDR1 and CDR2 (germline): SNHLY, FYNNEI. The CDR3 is CASRPRTGGNTEAFF. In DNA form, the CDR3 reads TGTGCCAGCAGACCGCGGACAGGGGGGAACACTGAAGCTTTCTTT.

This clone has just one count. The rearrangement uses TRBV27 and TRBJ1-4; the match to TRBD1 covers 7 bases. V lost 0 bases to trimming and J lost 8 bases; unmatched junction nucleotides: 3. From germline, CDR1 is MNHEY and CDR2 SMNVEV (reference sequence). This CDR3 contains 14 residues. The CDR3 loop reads CASSLSQQGEKLFF. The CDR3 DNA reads TGTGCCAGCAGTTTATCCCAACAGGGGGAAAAACTGTTTTTT. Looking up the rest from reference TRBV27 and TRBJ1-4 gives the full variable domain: EAQVTQNPRYLITVTGKKLTVTCSQNMNHEYMSWYRQDPGLGLRQIYYSMNVEVTDKGDVPEGYKVSRKEKRNFPLILESPSPNQTSLYFCASSLSQQGEKLFFGSGTQLSVL.

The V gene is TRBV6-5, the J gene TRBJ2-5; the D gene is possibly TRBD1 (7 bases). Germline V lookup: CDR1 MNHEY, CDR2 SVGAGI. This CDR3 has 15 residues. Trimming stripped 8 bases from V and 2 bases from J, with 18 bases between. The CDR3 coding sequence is TGTGCCAGCCAGGGTATTCCAGGGGGGCAAGAGACCCAGTACTTC. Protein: CASQGIPGGQETQYF.

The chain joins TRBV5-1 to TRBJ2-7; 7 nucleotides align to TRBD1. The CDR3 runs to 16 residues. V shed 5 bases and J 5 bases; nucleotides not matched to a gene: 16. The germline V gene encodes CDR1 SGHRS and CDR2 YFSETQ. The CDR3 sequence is CASRSFFRQGLDEQYF. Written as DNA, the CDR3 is TGCGCCAGCAGATCCTTTTTCAGACAGGGCCTCGACGAGCAGTACTTC.

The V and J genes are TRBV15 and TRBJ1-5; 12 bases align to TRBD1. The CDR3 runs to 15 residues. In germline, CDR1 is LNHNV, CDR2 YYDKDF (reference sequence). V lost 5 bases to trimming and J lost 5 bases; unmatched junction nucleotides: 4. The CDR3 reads CATSPGTGGYQPQHF. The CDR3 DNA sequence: TGTGCCACCAGCCCAGGGACAGGGGGCTATCAGCCCCAGCATTTT.

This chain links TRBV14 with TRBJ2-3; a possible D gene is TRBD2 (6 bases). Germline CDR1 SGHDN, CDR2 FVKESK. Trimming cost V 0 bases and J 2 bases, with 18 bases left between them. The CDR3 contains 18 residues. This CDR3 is CASSQDFLAGTFTDTQYF. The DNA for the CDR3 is TGTGCCAGCAGCCAAGATTTTCTTGCTGGGACTTTCACAGATACGCAGTATTTT.

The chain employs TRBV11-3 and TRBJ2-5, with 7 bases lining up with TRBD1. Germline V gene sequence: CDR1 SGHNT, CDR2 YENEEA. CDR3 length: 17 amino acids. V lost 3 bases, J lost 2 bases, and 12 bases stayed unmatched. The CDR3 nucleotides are TGTGCCAGCAGCTTGGACTCGGGGACAGTCCTTCAAGAGACCCAGTACTTC. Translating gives CASSLDSGTVLQETQYF.

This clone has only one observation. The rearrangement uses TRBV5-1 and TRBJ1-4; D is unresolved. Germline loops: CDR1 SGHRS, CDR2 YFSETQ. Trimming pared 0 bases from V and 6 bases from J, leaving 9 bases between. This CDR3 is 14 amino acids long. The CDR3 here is CASSLAGWDEKLFF. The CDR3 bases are TGCGCCAGCAGCTTGGCAGGTTGGGATGAAAAACTGTTTTTT.

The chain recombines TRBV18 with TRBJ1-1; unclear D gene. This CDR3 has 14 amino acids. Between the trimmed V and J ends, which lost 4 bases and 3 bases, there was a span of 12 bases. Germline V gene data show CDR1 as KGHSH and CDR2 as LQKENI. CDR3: CASSLEGLDTEAFF. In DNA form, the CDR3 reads TGTGCCAGCTCACTTGAGGGCCTGGACACTGAAGCTTTCTTT.